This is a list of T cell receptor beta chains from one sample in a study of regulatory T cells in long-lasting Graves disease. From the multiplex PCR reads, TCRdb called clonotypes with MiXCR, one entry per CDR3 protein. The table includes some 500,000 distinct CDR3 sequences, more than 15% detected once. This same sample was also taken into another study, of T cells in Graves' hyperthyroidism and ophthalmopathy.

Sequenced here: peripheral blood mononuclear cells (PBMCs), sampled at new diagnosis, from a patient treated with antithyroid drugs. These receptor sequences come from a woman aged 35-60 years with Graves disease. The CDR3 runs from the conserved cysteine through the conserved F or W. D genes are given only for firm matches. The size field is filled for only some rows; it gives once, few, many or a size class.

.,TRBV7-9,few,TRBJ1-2,CASSLAVAASYGYTF,TGTGCCAGCAGCTTAGCAGTGGCAGCTTCCTATGGCTACACCTTC
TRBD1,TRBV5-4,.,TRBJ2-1,CAHGQGGNEQFF,TGTGCACATGGACAGGGGGGGAATGAGCAGTTCTTC
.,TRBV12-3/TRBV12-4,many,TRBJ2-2,CASSFLGWAGELFF,TGTGCCAGCAGCTTTTTGGGGTGGGCCGGGGAGCTGTTTTTT
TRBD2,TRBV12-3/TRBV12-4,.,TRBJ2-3,CASSGTSGGAARGTQYF,TGTGCCAGCAGTGGAACTAGCGGGGGGGCCGCGCGGGGTACGCAGTATTTT
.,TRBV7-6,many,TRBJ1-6,CASSPADFLYNSPLHF,TGTGCCAGCAGCCCCGCCGACTTCCTCTATAATTCACCCCTCCACTTT
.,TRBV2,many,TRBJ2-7,CASNRQGGYEQYF,TGTGCCAGCAATAGACAGGGAGGGTACGAGCAGTACTTC
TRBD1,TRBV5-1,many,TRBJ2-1,CASSRTGDTYNEQFF,TGCGCCAGCAGTCGGACAGGGGACACGTACAATGAGCAGTTCTTC
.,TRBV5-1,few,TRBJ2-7,CASSLAVGVYEQYF,TGCGCCAGCAGCTTGGCGGTGGGCGTCTACGAGCAGTACTTC
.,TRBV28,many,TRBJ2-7,CASSPPSYEQYF,TGTGCCAGCAGTCCCCCCTCCTACGAGCAGTACTTC
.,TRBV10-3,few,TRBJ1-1,CAISEPAEEAFF,TGTGCCATCAGTGAGCCGGCGGAGGAGGCTTTCTTT
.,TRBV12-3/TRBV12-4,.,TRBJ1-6,CASSFLSSYNSPLHF,TGTGCCAGCAGTTTCTTGAGCTCCTATAATTCACCCCTCCACTTT
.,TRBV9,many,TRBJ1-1,CASSVLGTSEAFF,TGTGCCAGCAGCGTACTGGGGACATCTGAAGCTTTCTTT
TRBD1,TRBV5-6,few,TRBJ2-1,CASSSPDRNNEQFF,TGTGCCAGCAGCTCTCCGGACAGGAACAATGAGCAGTTCTTC
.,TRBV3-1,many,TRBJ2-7,CASSPGNTAYEQYF,TGTGCCAGCAGCCCAGGGAATACGGCCTACGAGCAGTACTTC
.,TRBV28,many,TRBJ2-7,CASSSQFLDYEQYF,TGTGCCAGCAGTTCCCAGTTTCTGGACTACGAGCAGTACTTC
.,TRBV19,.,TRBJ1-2,CASSITTGNGYTF,TGTGCCAGTAGTATAACTACAGGGAATGGCTACACCTTC
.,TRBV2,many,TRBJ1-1,CASSDEGEAFF,TGTGCCAGCAGTGATGAGGGGGAAGCTTTCTTT
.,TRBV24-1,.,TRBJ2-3,CATRDGVGTDTQYF,TGTGCCACCAGAGACGGGGTGGGCACAGATACGCAGTATTTT
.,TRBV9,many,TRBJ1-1,CASSAFVGRGNTEAFF,TGTGCCAGCAGCGCCTTTGTGGGACGGGGGAACACTGAAGCTTTCTTT
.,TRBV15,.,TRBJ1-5,CATSRDRSNQPQHF,TGTGCCACCAGCAGAGATCGAAGCAATCAGCCCCAGCATTTT
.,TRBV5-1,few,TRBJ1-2,CASSLGDQGRFYGYTF,TGCGCCAGCAGCTTAGGGGACCAGGGTAGATTCTATGGCTACACCTTC
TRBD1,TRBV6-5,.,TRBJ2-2,CASSYSGQVITGELFF,TGTGCCAGCAGTTATTCGGGACAGGTTATCACCGGGGAGCTGTTTTTT
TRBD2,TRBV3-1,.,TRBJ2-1,CASSQGGGVSYNEQFF,TGTGCCAGCAGCCAAGGTGGGGGGGTTTCCTACAATGAGCAGTTCTTC
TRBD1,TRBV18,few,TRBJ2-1,CASSIDRDGYNEQFF,TGTGCCAGCTCAATCGACAGGGACGGGTACAATGAGCAGTTCTTC
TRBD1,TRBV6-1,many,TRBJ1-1,CASSAFQTGDTEAFF,TGTGCCAGCAGCGCCTTTCAGACAGGGGACACTGAAGCTTTCTTT
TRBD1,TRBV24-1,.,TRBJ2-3,CATSDSRQGVTDTQYF,TGTGCCACCAGTGATTCTCGACAGGGGGTCACAGATACGCAGTATTTT
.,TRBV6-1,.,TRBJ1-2,CALTPRTKDGYTF,TGTGCCCTCACCCCCAGAACAAAGGATGGCTACACCTTC
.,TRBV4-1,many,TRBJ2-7,CASSQPRDGLYEQYF,TGCGCCAGCAGCCAACCCCGGGACGGACTCTACGAGCAGTACTTC
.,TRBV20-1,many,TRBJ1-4,CSARDAGGASGEKLFF,TGCAGTGCTAGAGATGCAGGAGGGGCTAGCGGTGAAAAACTGTTTTTT
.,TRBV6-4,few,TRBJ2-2,CASSDGGTGELFF,TGTGCCAGCAGTGACGGGGGGACCGGGGAGCTGTTTTTT
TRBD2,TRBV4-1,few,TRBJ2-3,CASSQPAGSGYTQYF,TGCGCCAGCAGCCAACCAGCGGGGTCGGGGTATACGCAGTATTTT
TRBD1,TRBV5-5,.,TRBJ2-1,CASRIQGADEQFF,TGTGCCAGCAGAATACAGGGGGCCGATGAGCAGTTCTTC